What follows are 16 T cell receptor beta chains derived from one specimen sequenced in a study of cytomegalovirus exposure and HLA in healthy donors. The method was immunoSEQ multiplex PCR; TCRdb's version includes in-frame clones alone and lacks a portion of them. The sample gives 240,000 or so clones, more than 75% of which show up once; roughly 1.2% is in the top ten. The material sequenced was PBMCs. The receptors stem from a woman aged 25 to 39 in good health and CMV-seropositive.

V and J are TRBV7-8 and TRBJ1-4, with 10 bases matching TRBD1. J gave up 0 bases and V 5 bases, and 3 bases lay outside the gene matches. The CDR3 length is 16 residues. Germline CDR1 SGHVS, CDR2 FQNEAQ. The CDR3 DNA reads as TGTGCCAGCAGCAGGACAGGGGGACCAACTAATGAAAAACTGTTTTTT. This encodes CASSRTGGPTNEKLFF.

The J gene is TRBJ2-7, the V gene TRBV6-5; 9 bases map to TRBD1. CDR1 is MNHEY and CDR2 is SVGAGI in the germline V gene. The CDR3 loop spans 13 amino acids. V was clipped by 10 bases and J by 0 bases; unmatched bases: 4. The CDR3 region is CATSGQGSYEQYF. The CDR3 region has the DNA TGTGCCACTTCGGGACAGGGCTCCTACGAGCAGTACTTC.

V is TRBV19 and J is TRBJ2-3; D possibly corresponds to TRBD2 (6 bases). Germline CDR1 reads LNHDA; CDR2 reads SQIVND (reference sequence). V was trimmed by 4 bases and J by 4 bases, leaving 12 bases between them. This CDR3 has 14 amino acids. In nucleotides, the CDR3 is TGTGCCAGTAGTACACAACTAGCTTCAGATACGCAGTATTTT. Protein sequence: CASSTQLASDTQYF.

The J gene is TRBJ2-7, the V gene TRBV7-9, with 7 bases aligning to TRBD2. Germline trimming cut 7 bases from V and 1 base from J; bases unmatched to any gene: 7. This CDR3 has 14 amino acids. In germline, CDR1 is SEHNR, CDR2 FQNEAQ (reference sequence). CDR3 sequence reads: CASTPSSGSYEQYF. DNA for the CDR3: TGTGCCAGCACCCCCTCTAGCGGTTCCTACGAGCAGTACTTC.

The V gene is TRBV5-1, the J gene TRBJ2-7; no definite D call. Between the trimmed V and J ends, which lost 3 bases and 2 bases, there was a span of 12 bases. The V gene's germline CDR1 is SGHRS and CDR2 YFSETQ. The CDR3 has 14 residues. CDR3 amino acids: CASSSYSPPYEQYF. CDR3 nucleotides: TGCGCCAGCAGCTCTTACAGTCCACCCTACGAGCAGTACTTC.

This sequence joins TRBV4-1 and TRBJ2-2, with TRBD2 matching 7 bases. J was trimmed by 8 bases and V by 3 bases; bases with no gene match: 9. Germline CDR1 reads MGHRA; CDR2 reads YSYEKL. This CDR3 region has 15 residues. In DNA, the CDR3 is TGCGCCAGCAGCCACCTCAGGACTAGTGGAGGGGAGCTGTTTTTT. This sequence encodes CASSHLRTSGGELFF.

The chain recombines TRBV27 with TRBJ1-5; 10 bases fit TRBD1. The J segment lost 0 bases and the V segment lost 6 bases, leaving 2 bases of the junction unmatched. The CDR3 loop spans 15 amino acids. CDR1 is MNHEY, CDR2 SMNVEV, per germline (reference sequence). CDR3 amino acids: CASRRTGGSNQPQHF. The CDR3 bases are TGTGCCAGCAGGCGGACAGGGGGTAGCAATCAGCCCCAGCATTTT.

V and J are TRBV6-5 and TRBJ2-5; D is possibly TRBD2 (6 bases). V lost 6 bases and J lost 5, with 13 bases in between. This CDR3 has 13 amino acids. Germline V gene lookup returns CDR1 MNHEY and CDR2 SVGAGI. Written as DNA, the CDR3 is TGTGCCAGCAGCCCCGGACTAAAGGAGACCCAGTACTTC. Its protein is CASSPGLKETQYF.

This clone showed up just once. This chain joins TRBV9 and TRBJ2-3; TRBD2 matches at 11 bases. This CDR3 region has 18 residues. CDR1 and CDR2 from the germline V gene are SGDLS and YYNGEE. V was clipped by 4 bases and J by 5 bases; unmatched bases: 15. CDR3 region: CASSPHRGTSGSRDTQYF. CDR3 nucleotide sequence: TGTGCCAGCAGCCCCCACCGCGGGACTAGCGGTTCGAGAGATACGCAGTATTTT.

The chain links TRBV4-1 to TRBJ1-1; D gene uncertain. V gave up 1 base and J gave up 4 bases, with 7 bases separating them. This CDR3 region has 13 residues. Germline V lookup: CDR1 MGHRA, CDR2 YSYEKL. The DNA for the CDR3 is TGCGCCAGCAGCCAAGCAATAGTCACTGAAGCTTTCTTT. Translated: CASSQAIVTEAFF.

V and J are TRBV6-1 and TRBJ2-7, with a possible D match to TRBD1 (6 bases). The CDR3 is made up of 14 amino acids. Germline CDR1 MNHNS, CDR2 SASEGT. The V gene lost 1 base and the J gene lost 7 bases, with 14 bases spanning the gap. The CDR3 sequence is CASSEGQGHKEQYF. The CDR3 DNA is TGTGCCAGCAGTGAAGGCCAGGGACACAAGGAGCAGTACTTC.

V gene TRBV25-1 combines with J gene TRBJ1-1; tentative D call: TRBD1 (5 bases). Trimming shortened V by 2 bases and J by 4 bases, and 17 bases separated the two germline ends. Germline V CDR1 and CDR2: MGHDK, SYGVNS. The CDR3 sequence is 16 residues long. The CDR3 reads CASSEIGGRGVTEAFF. The DNA of the CDR3 is TGTGCCAGCAGTGAAATCGGCGGCCGGGGGGTCACTGAAGCTTTCTTT. Combining the CDR3 with reference TRBV25-1 and TRBJ1-1 gives the whole variable domain EADIYQTPRYLVIGTGKKITLECSQTMGHDKMYWYQQDPGMELHLIHYSYGVNSTEKGDLSSESTVSRIRTEHFPLTLESARPSHTSQYLCASSEIGGRGVTEAFFGQGTRLTVV.

This clone was observed a handful of times. J is TRBJ2-7 and V is TRBV7-8, with TRBD1 identical over 7 bases. The CDR3 has 14 residues. Germline CDR1 is SGHVS and CDR2 is FQNEAQ. Trimming removed 4 bases from V and 3 bases from J; junction bases left unmatched: 6. The CDR3 reads CASSSRRDSYEQYF. CDR3 DNA: TGTGCCAGCAGCTCAAGACGGGACAGCTACGAGCAGTACTTC.

The rearrangement links TRBV9 to TRBJ1-1, with D possibly TRBD1 on 6 matching bases. Germline V gene lookup returns CDR1 SGDLS and CDR2 YYNGEE. Trimming took 0 bases from V and 7 from J, leaving 10 bases between them. This CDR3 region has 13 residues. This CDR3 reads CASSVVGTFEAFF. In DNA, the CDR3 is TGTGCCAGCAGCGTAGTTGGGACATTTGAAGCTTTCTTT.

This clone was counted between two and nine times. The chain combines TRBV5-1 with TRBJ2-3; no clear D. Germline-derived CDR1 and CDR2 are SGHRS and YFSETQ. The CDR3 spans 16 residues. Trimming cost V 1 base and J 0 bases, with 12 bases left between them. The CDR3 loop reads CASSLLRQASTDTQYF. The CDR3 nucleotides are TGCGCCAGCAGCTTGCTTCGGCAGGCTAGCACAGATACGCAGTATTTT.

This chain joins TRBV2 and TRBJ2-1; D perhaps matches TRBD2 (6 bases). The CDR3 covers 15 residues. V dropped 4 bases and J dropped 6 bases, with 16 bases sitting between them. Germline V gene sequence: CDR1 SNHLY, CDR2 FYNNEI. This CDR3 reads CASSVNSGDFNEQFF. The CDR3 nucleotides are TGTGCCAGCAGTGTAAATAGCGGAGACTTCAATGAGCAGTTCTTC.